This T cell receptor beta chain was sequenced during a study of metastatic and nonmetastatic thyroid tumors. Study conclusions and caveats: Reportedly, malignant thyroid tumors had significantly higher TCR beta diversity than benign nodules, in blood and tumor.

There are a few counts of this clone. Its antigen is not known. Using MiXCR, TCRdb reanalyzed the PCR reads. This sample has about 12,000 clones; more than 30% occur once, and the top ten carry about an eighth. Prior to thyroid surgery, none of the patients had received any treatment. Germline V gene data show CDR1 as SNHLY and CDR2 as FYNNEI. The CDR3 length is 13 residues. The V end was cut by 6 bases, the J end by 7 bases, with 15 bases between. Sequences were obtained from tumor tissue. V and J are TRBV2 and TRBJ1-1; the D gene is possibly TRBD1 (5 bases). This receptor was identified in a female donor with papillary thyroid cancer or a benign thyroid nodule (not recorded which). Some clones in this sample may be carry-over from other donors' samples. CDR3 protein: CASSPGSSGEAFF. In nucleotides, the CDR3 is TGTGCCAGCAGCCCAGGGTCGAGCGGTGAAGCTTTCTTT.